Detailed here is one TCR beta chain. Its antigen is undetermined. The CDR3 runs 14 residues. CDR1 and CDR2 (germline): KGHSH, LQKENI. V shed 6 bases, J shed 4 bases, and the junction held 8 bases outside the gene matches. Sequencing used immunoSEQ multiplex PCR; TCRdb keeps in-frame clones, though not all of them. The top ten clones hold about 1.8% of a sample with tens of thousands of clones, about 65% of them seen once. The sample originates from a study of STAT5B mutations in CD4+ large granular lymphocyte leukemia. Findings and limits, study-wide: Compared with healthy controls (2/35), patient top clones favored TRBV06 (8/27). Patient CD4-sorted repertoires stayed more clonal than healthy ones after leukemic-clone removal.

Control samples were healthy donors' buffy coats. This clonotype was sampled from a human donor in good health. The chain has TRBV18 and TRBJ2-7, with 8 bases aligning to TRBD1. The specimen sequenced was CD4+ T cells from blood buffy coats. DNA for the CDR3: TGTGCCAGCTCTCCGGGACAGGTCCGTTACGAGCAGTACTTC. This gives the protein CASSPGQVRYEQYF.